Shown below are 2 T cell receptor beta chains from a single sample sequenced in a study of blood T cells in healthy people across ages (dated by TCRdb to the mid-2010s). The protocol used for the library was 5' RACE. The listed sequencing device is Illumina HiSeq 2500. A second PCR of 7 to 11 cycles was performed with a sample-barcoded 5' primer and a J-beta primer mix. The public reads were run again by TCRdb, first through fastp at Q25 and then through MiXCR, and only productive beta chains were kept. Every distinct CDR3 protein forms one entry, paired with its most common genes and DNA. The sample records hundreds of thousands of distinct CDR3 sequences, 56% of which are singletons. The ten top clones hold roughly 24% of the sample. The specimen was blood. Receptors originate from a man in his forties in good health.

This chain joins TRBV3-1 and TRBJ2-3, with TRBD2 matching 11 bases. Germline CDR1 LGHDT, CDR2 YNNKEL (reference sequence). This CDR3 region has 17 residues. With V trimmed by 2 bases and J by 5 bases, 9 bases remained unmatched. CDR3 in DNA: TGTGCCAGCAGCCAACCCCGGCTAGCGGGGGGCGGAGATACGCAGTATTTT. This translates into CASSQPRLAGGGDTQYF.

The chain recombines TRBV20-1 with TRBJ2-1, with 12 bases lining up with TRBD2. Per germline, CDR1 DFQATT and CDR2 SNEGSKA (reference sequence). This CDR3 is 14 amino acids long. Losses at the gene ends were 6 bases for V and 6 bases for J; bases not matched to a gene: 6. The CDR3 DNA is TGCAGTGCCCTAGCGGGAGGGCCCCTCAATGAGCAGTTCTTC. This translates into CSALAGGPLNEQFF.